Below, 19 T cell receptor beta chains from the same sample are listed, as sequenced in a study of cytomegalovirus exposure and HLA in healthy donors. The data were produced by immunoSEQ multiplex PCR, yet TCRdb's version contains in-frame clones alone and is incomplete. The sample holds roughly 56,000 clones, approximately 94% seen once. Sequencing was performed on PBMCs. Receptor source: a man younger than 30 in good health and CMV-seronegative.

The chain combines TRBV27 with TRBJ2-7; 10 bases fit TRBD2. Germline CDR1 and CDR2: MNHEY and SMNVEV (reference sequence). The CDR3 runs 16 residues. V lost 0 bases, J lost 1 base, and 3 bases stayed unmatched. The chain's CDR3 is CASSLSVAGGSYEQYF. DNA for the CDR3: TGTGCCAGCAGTTTATCGGTAGCGGGAGGATCCTACGAGCAGTACTTC.

The chain recombines TRBV28 with TRBJ2-3; a weak D match, TRBD2 (6 bases). Trimming took 5 bases from V and 6 from J, leaving 15 bases between them. The CDR3 length is 14 residues. Per germline, CDR1 MDHEN and CDR2 SYDVKM. The CDR3, as DNA: TGTGCCAGCAGTCCGGAGGGAAGGTGGGATACGCAGTATTTT. This gives the protein CASSPEGRWDTQYF.

This chain joins TRBV18 and TRBJ2-2, with 7 bases fitting TRBD2. The CDR3 is 16 amino acids. J was trimmed by 0 bases and V by 3 bases; bases with no gene match: 4. The germline CDR1 and CDR2 sequences are KGHSH and LQKENI. CDR3: CASSPQGGANTGELFF. CDR3 sequence (DNA): TGTGCCAGCTCACCCCAGGGAGGGGCGAACACCGGGGAGCTGTTTTTT. The variable domain in full, with the rest retrieved from reference TRBV18 and TRBJ2-2, is NAGVMQNPRHLVRRRGQEARLRCSPMKGHSHVYWYRQLPEEGLKFMVYLQKENIIDESGMPKERFSAEFPKEGPSILRIQQVVRGDSAAYFCASSPQGGANTGELFFGEGSRLTVL.

The chain joins TRBV7-9 to TRBJ2-1; 7 bases line up with TRBD1. The germline V gene encodes CDR1 SEHNR and CDR2 FQNEAQ (reference sequence). V shed 5 bases and J 4 bases; nucleotides not matched to a gene: 5. The CDR3 length is 14 residues. The CDR3 DNA follows: TGTGCCAGCAGCCCCCGGGACAGTTACAATGAGCAGTTCTTC. Its translation is CASSPRDSYNEQFF.

V is TRBV6-5 and J is TRBJ2-7; maybe TRBD1 (5 bases). Germline V gives CDR1 MNHEY, CDR2 SVGAGI. Trimming left V 4 bases short and J 2 bases short, with 18 bases between. CDR3 size: 16 residues. This chain's CDR3 is CASSSPQPDRAYEQYF. The CDR3 DNA reads as TGTGCCAGCAGTTCTCCTCAACCTGACAGAGCCTACGAGCAGTACTTC.

The gene calls are TRBV9 and TRBJ2-7; D call uncertain. V was trimmed by 4 bases and J by 2 bases, leaving 7 bases between them. There are 12 residues in the CDR3. The V gene's germline CDR1 is SGDLS and CDR2 YYNGEE. The CDR3 nucleotides read TGTGCCAGCAGCTCTTCCCCCTACGAGCAGTACTTC. Translating it yields CASSSSPYEQYF.

The J gene is TRBJ2-1, the V gene TRBV6-5; D is perhaps TRBD1 (6 bases). V lost 0 bases and J lost 4, with 13 bases in between. This CDR3 has 16 amino acids. Germline V gene data show CDR1 as MNHEY and CDR2 as SVGAGI. For the CDR3, the DNA is TGTGCCAGCAGTTACTCGCAGGGGTCACAATACAATGAGCAGTTCTTC. The encoded protein is CASSYSQGSQYNEQFF.

The V and J genes are TRBV4-1 and TRBJ2-1, with 7 bases aligning to TRBD2. Germline values: CDR1 MGHRA, CDR2 YSYEKL. V shed 7 bases, J shed 6 bases, and the junction held 9 bases outside the gene matches. The CDR3 is 14 residues long. The CDR3 protein is CASIPGGTRNEQFF. The CDR3 DNA reads TGCGCCAGCATTCCGGGAGGTACCCGCAATGAGCAGTTCTTC.

This rearrangement joins TRBV28 to TRBJ2-7; D remains unclear. From germline, CDR1 is MDHEN and CDR2 SYDVKM. The CDR3 is 11 residues long. V lost 6 bases to trimming and J lost 3 bases, with 6 bases between them. As DNA, the CDR3 is TGTGCCAGCAGAAAATACTACGAGCAGTACTTC. Encoded protein: CASRKYYEQYF.

Of note for this clone: At one of its ends the junction is not consistent with the germline gene, which may arise from a read error. The chain employs TRBV4-1 and TRBJ2-5; no firm D call. The CDR3 runs to 13 residues. Germline CDR1 MGHRA, CDR2 YSYEKL. The DNA for the CDR3 is TGCGCCAGCAACCAAGTATTCTCGGAGACCCAGTACTTC. Protein: CASNQVFSETQYF.

The genes are TRBV7-2 and TRBJ2-7; 9 bases agree with TRBD2. Germline assignment: CDR1 SGHTA and CDR2 FQGNSA. Trimming took 3 bases from V and 6 from J; bases not matched to a gene: 9. The CDR3 sequence is 15 residues long. The CDR3 nucleotides are TGTGCCAGCAGCTTGACCTTTAGCGGGAGTGGCGAGCAGTACTTC. Its translation: CASSLTFSGSGEQYF. The full variable domain, with the rest looked up from reference TRBV7-2 and TRBJ2-7, is GAGVSQSPSNKVTEKGKDVELRCDPISGHTALYWYRQSLGQGLEFLIYFQGNSAPDKSGLPSDRFSAERTGGSVSTLTIQRTQQEDSAVYLCASSLTFSGSGEQYFGPGTRLTVT.

J is TRBJ2-2 and V is TRBV7-9; a possible D gene is TRBD2 (6 bases). Germline CDR1 and CDR2: SEHNR and FQNEAQ (reference sequence). The CDR3 runs to 16 residues. V lost 4 bases and J 2 bases, leaving 14 bases between the germline ends. The CDR3 here is CASSSVLAVNTGELFF. The CDR3 DNA sequence: TGTGCCAGCAGCTCCGTTTTAGCGGTTAACACCGGGGAGCTGTTTTTT.

This chain joins TRBV5-1 and TRBJ2-7; D not resolved. CDR1 is SGHRS, CDR2 YFSETQ, per germline. The CDR3 sequence is 13 residues long. Trimming pared 0 bases from V and 2 bases from J, leaving 6 bases between. The CDR3: CASSLDNTYEQYF. The DNA for the CDR3 is TGCGCCAGCAGCTTGGACAACACCTACGAGCAGTACTTC.

This chain uses TRBV7-2 with TRBJ2-7; TRBD1 aligns across 7 bases. Germline CDR1 and CDR2: SGHTA and FQGNSA. The length of the CDR3 is 14 residues. V trimming: 2 bases; J trimming: 1 base; junction bases outside the gene matches: 2. CDR3 loop: CASSLMTGSYEQYF. The CDR3 bases are TGTGCCAGCAGCTTAATGACAGGGTCCTACGAGCAGTACTTC.

J is TRBJ2-5 and V is TRBV7-9, with 9 bases aligning to TRBD1. Germline V CDR1 and CDR2: SEHNR, FQNEAQ (reference sequence). The CDR3 is made up of 15 amino acids. V was pared by 5 bases and J by 2 bases, with 6 bases of the junction left unmatched. The DNA for the CDR3 is TGTGCCAGCAGCCCGGGACAGGGTGCGCAAGAGACCCAGTACTTC. The encoded protein is CASSPGQGAQETQYF. The full variable domain, rest sourced from reference TRBV7-9 and TRBJ2-5, is DTGVSQNPRHKITKRGQNVTFRCDPISEHNRLYWYRQTLGQGPEFLTYFQNEAQLEKSRLLSDRFSAERPKGSFSTLEIQRTEQGDSAMYLCASSPGQGAQETQYFGPGTRLLVL.

The V call is TRBV5-5, the J call TRBJ2-2; no clear D. There are 15 residues in the CDR3. The germline V and J ends were trimmed by 4 bases and 5 bases, with 15 bases remaining between them. Germline V lookup: CDR1 SGHKS, CDR2 YYEKEE (reference sequence). In DNA, the CDR3 is TGTGCCAGCAGCCCTTTCTCCCTGAGTACCGGGGAGCTGTTTTTT. It codes for CASSPFSLSTGELFF.

The chain joins TRBV27 to TRBJ1-2; a possible D gene is TRBD1 (5 bases). The V end lost 11 bases, the J end lost 7 bases, and 14 bases lay between the germline ends. The CDR3 sequence is 11 residues long. Germline-derived CDR1 and CDR2 are MNHEY and SMNVEV (reference sequence). The CDR3 DNA reads as TGTGCCGTCCGGGGGGGACGTGGCTACACCTTC. Protein sequence: CAVRGGRGYTF.

This chain joins TRBV27 and TRBJ2-1; unclear D gene. The CDR3 is 17 amino acids. Germline loops: CDR1 MNHEY, CDR2 SMNVEV (reference sequence). V lost 5 bases to trimming and J lost 6 bases, with 23 bases between them. CDR3 sequence: CASSRPVSPGLRNEQFF. CDR3 bases: TGTGCCAGCAGTCGGCCGGTGAGCCCTGGGCTCCGCAATGAGCAGTTCTTC.

The chain has TRBV7-2 and TRBJ2-5; TRBD2 matches at 7 bases. This CDR3 spans 16 amino acids. V shed 5 bases and J 2 bases; nucleotides not matched to a gene: 11. Germline values: CDR1 SGHTA, CDR2 FQGNSA. The CDR3 here is CASSPWGSGEQETQYF. The CDR3 DNA reads as TGTGCCAGCAGCCCCTGGGGGAGCGGGGAACAAGAGACCCAGTACTTC.